This T cell receptor (beta chain) was retrieved from a study of T cells after posttransplantation cyclophosphamide (dated by TCRdb to the mid-2010s). As for the study more broadly: Using TRB sequencing, the study followed how the T cell repertoire rebuilt after myeloablative bone marrow transplantation with posttransplantation cyclophosphamide given as GVHD prophylaxis. Because TRA and TRB clonality were tightly correlated in fewer than 10 samples, subsequent TCR analyses were focused on TRB only. Antigen receptor sequencing was done on samples from a few dozen PTCy-treated patients and from approximately 15 related bone marrow donors of those patients. Blood from all 35 or so PTCy patients with 1-year posttransplant specimens was subjected to TRB sequencing. Public TRB sequences were checked against a database of over 3,000 sequences associated with responses to pathogens, tumor antigens, self-antigens and alloantigens. Up to 3 additional blood samples from 2 to 5.2 years after transplant were also TRB-sequenced in 3 patients, as was pretransplant blood from 4 patients. General study outcomes and caveats: The TRB repertoires of T cells infiltrating skin or GI tract showed only limited overlap with the TRB repertoires of T cells in blood. Across approximately 45 patients, TRB clonality was highly associated with recipient CMV seropositivity and CMV reactivation, and PTCy diversity was similar to diversity in CNI/methotrexate controls. At 1-2 months, donor-recipient similarity was low but rose over the first year, and the later blood repertoires were often dominated by donor CD8+ memory clones.

For CDR1 and CDR2, the germline V gene (reference sequence) lists SEHNR and FQNEAQ. Unmatched junction bases come to 8, with V trimmed by 5 bases and J by 0 bases. The CDR3 goes from the cysteine to the phenylalanine over 17 residues. CDR3 DNA is the only sequence kept; it has 51 bases, read in frame from the first base. Genomic DNA was used for TRB sequencing, which was performed with the immunoSEQ assay at survey resolution or with the hsTCRB kit. The paper's data handling went like this. The immunoSEQ software was used for initial read processing, and the LymphoSeq R package was used for repertoire analyses. Clonality was computed as 1 minus normalized Shannon entropy; Gini coefficient was also calculated for each TRB dataset. Phenotypes of unsorted samples were inferred by mapping TRB sequences from sorted subsets of the recipient or donor onto unsorted samples of the same recipient. TCRdb obtained this table from immuneACCESS and retained in-frame rearrangements with V and J assigned. These tables miss some clones; where compared with another copy, unresolved V genes account for less than half of the shortfall, and the remainder is unexplained. For V, J and clone size, that table is used; D and trimming come from the DNA. The sample records approximately 23,000 clones, 95% to 98% of which are singletons. Of the sample, over 0.1% is held by the ten largest clones.

As to this clone: Its binding antigen is unknown. Base-call qualities are not available, and no considerably larger clone is one nucleotide away.

Viable CD3+CD4+ or CD3+CD8+ cells that were CCR7+CD45RA+CD45RO-CD95-CD27+CD28+ were classified as naive T cells. Related bone marrow donors provided peripheral blood samples on the day of marrow donation. Peripheral blood and bone marrow mononuclear cells were isolated by Ficoll-Hypaque density centrifugation and cryopreserved. FACS on a FACSAria II was used to sort CD4+ and CD8+ T cells, including the naive and memory subsets. The chain couples TRBV7-9 to TRBJ2-1; the central 9 bases match TRBD2. This TCR was sampled from a man in his fifties in good health, CMV-negative, and a related stem cell transplant donor. Sequenced sample: naive CD4+ T cells sorted from PBMCs. The CDR3 reads CASSPRLAASSYNEQFF. The sequenced DNA is TGTGCCAGCAGCCCCCGACTAGCGGCAAGCTCCTACAATGAGCAGTTCTTC. When the CDR3 is completed using the reference TRBV7-9 and TRBJ2-1 genes on either side, the full variable domain is DTGVSQNPRHKITKRGQNVTFRCDPISEHNRLYWYRQTLGQGPEFLTYFQNEAQLEKSRLLSDRFSAERPKGSFSTLEIQRTEQGDSAMYLCASSPRLAASSYNEQFFGPGTRLTVL.